The present entry profiles one T cell receptor (beta chain) with its context. Its antigen is currently unknown. The isolated RNA, all of it, was reverse transcribed, so expressed TCRB transcripts were what got sequenced. Sequencing was performed with immunoSEQ multiplex PCR; in TCRdb, only in-frame clones are kept and a portion is missing. The repertoire holds about 150,000 clones, with approximately 52% as singletons. Germline lookup yields CDR1 LNHDA and CDR2 SQIVND (reference sequence). Deletions cut 6 bases from V and 4 bases from J, with 18 bases between. The CDR3 covers 15 residues. These data belong to a study of beta chain features in type 1 diabetes. Findings and caveats of the study: Resolution of whether HLA type affects TCRB rearrangement was not achieved here. Cells with high TCR expression could be over-represented when cDNA is sequenced. Type 1 diabetes patients had fewer VDJ junction insertions and more deletions.

The rearrangement joins TRBV19 to TRBJ1-2, with D possibly TRBD1 on 6 matching bases. Sequenced input: Tregs from blood. This TCR derives from a man between 18 and 29 years old in good health. CDR3 amino acids: CASRLQGGRSYGYTF. CDR3 sequence (DNA): TGTGCCAGTAGATTACAGGGTGGAAGATCCTATGGCTACACCTTC.